Here is one T cell receptor (beta chain) with its context. The record originates from a study of cytomegalovirus exposure and HLA in healthy donors. Primers: 60 Vbeta forward and 13 Jbeta reverse. Generated by immunoSEQ multiplex PCR, the TCRdb table keeps only in-frame clones and is missing some. The sample includes 110,000 to 150,000 clones, about 76% seen only once; the top ten take 3.5% to 5%. The TCR sequence derives from a male donor in good health and CMV-seronegative. Sequencing used PBMCs.

This CDR3 reads CASSPRLAGRYEQYF. Here the CDR3 DNA reads TGTGCCAGCAGTCCCCGACTAGCGGGAAGGTACGAGCAGTACTTC. This chain links TRBV27 with TRBJ2-7; 11 nucleotides line up with TRBD2. The V segment lost 5 bases and the J segment 4 bases; nucleotides outside the gene matches: 7. The CDR3 has 15 residues. The V gene's germline CDR1 is MNHEY and CDR2 SMNVEV (reference sequence).